The present T cell receptor beta chain was sequenced within a study of blood T cells in healthy people across ages. General study points: As age increased, TCR beta diversity per million T cells fell in a roughly linear fashion.

This clonotype turned up a few times. Its target is not known. Each sample gave at least 7 million isolated PBMCs. For the second PCR, which ran for roughly 6 to 12 cycles, a sample-barcoded 5' primer and a J-beta primer mix were used. TCRdb used MiXCR to reprocess the 5' RACE reads, holding one entry per CDR3 protein. The sample comprises around 1,600,000 distinct CDR3 sequences, approximately 42% of which are singletons, and 4% rests with the top ten. This TCR was recovered from a woman aged 18 to 35 in good health. Sample: blood.

CDR3 bases: TGTGCCAGCAGTTACGGTGTGACAGGGTCCAATAATTCACCCCTCCACTTT. Amino acid sequence: CASSYGVTGSNNSPLHF. The J gene is TRBJ1-6, the V gene TRBV6-5, with 7 bases aligning to TRBD1. V was clipped by 2 bases and J by 5 bases; unmatched bases: 9. This CDR3 contains 17 residues. The germline CDR1 and CDR2 sequences are MNHEY and SVGAGI.